This entry lists 27 T cell receptor beta chains sequenced from one sample in a study of blood T cell repertoires in COVID-19. Measured with immunoSEQ multiplex PCR; TCRdb has only the in-frame clones, and not every one. The sample records around 97,000 clones, 75% to 90% being singletons. Sequencing input: peripheral blood. Every receptor here comes from a human donor in a cohort sampled during active or convalescent COVID-19.

J is TRBJ2-7 and V is TRBV11-2, with 7 bases fitting TRBD1. The CDR3 length is 15 residues. Germline V gene sequence: CDR1 SGHAT, CDR2 FQNNGV. V dropped 0 bases and J dropped 6; count of bases not matched to a gene: 8. CDR3 loop: CASSLDRGRWVEQYF. The CDR3 region has the DNA TGTGCCAGCAGCTTAGATAGGGGGCGCTGGGTCGAGCAGTACTTC.

This chain connects TRBV18 to TRBJ1-5; tentatively, D is TRBD1 (6 bases). Trimming removed 2 bases at V and 0 bases at J, with 11 bases between. Looked up from germline, CDR1 is KGHSH and CDR2 is LQKENI. CDR3 size: 16 residues. The CDR3 reads CASSPVGTTSNQPQHF. CDR3 DNA: TGTGCCAGCTCACCAGTCGGGACAACTAGCAATCAGCCCCAGCATTTT.

CDR3 sequence (DNA): TGTGCCACCGGTACCCTAGCGGAGGCGTACACAGATACGCAGTATTTT. This gives the protein CATGTLAEAYTDTQYF. V and J are TRBV24-1 and TRBJ2-3; 7 nucleotides agree with TRBD2. Germline CDR1 KGHDR, CDR2 SFDVKD. This CDR3 region has 16 residues. The J segment lost 2 bases and the V segment lost 9 bases, leaving 13 bases of the junction unmatched.

The V and J genes are TRBV6-1 and TRBJ1-1; possible D gene TRBD1, 5 bases. V was clipped by 3 bases and J by 2 bases, with 13 bases between them. The germline CDR1 and CDR2 sequences are MNHNS and SASEGT. The CDR3 sequence is 15 residues long. Here the CDR3 DNA reads TGTGCCAGCAGTGAGCCAGGGCAATTCAACACTGAAGCTTTCTTT. Amino acids: CASSEPGQFNTEAFF.

The V call is TRBV18, the J call TRBJ2-2; D might be TRBD1 (5 bases). The ends were cut back, 3 bases at V and 1 base at J, with 9 bases in the middle. Germline V gene lookup returns CDR1 KGHSH and CDR2 LQKENI. There are 15 residues in the CDR3. In DNA, the CDR3 is TGTGCCAGCTCACCGACGCAGGGGAACACCGGGGAGCTGTTTTTT. Protein product: CASSPTQGNTGELFF. Together with reference TRBV18 and TRBJ2-2, the CDR3 gives the full variable domain: NAGVMQNPRHLVRRRGQEARLRCSPMKGHSHVYWYRQLPEEGLKFMVYLQKENIIDESGMPKERFSAEFPKEGPSILRIQQVVRGDSAAYFCASSPTQGNTGELFFGEGSRLTVL.

This clone was counted once. The chain carries TRBV11-3 and TRBJ2-2; D is undetermined. This CDR3 is 14 amino acids long. Trimming cost V 1 base and J 6 bases, with 9 bases left between them. Germline V gene lookup returns CDR1 SGHNT and CDR2 YENEEA. DNA of the CDR3: TGTGCCAGCAGCTTAGTATCAGGATCCGGGGAGCTGTTTTTT. As protein: CASSLVSGSGELFF. Filled out from reference TRBV11-3 and TRBJ2-2, the complete variable domain reads EAGVVQSPRYKIIEKKQPVAFWCNPISGHNTLYWYLQNLGQGPELLIRYENEEAVDDSQLPKDRFSAERLKGVDSTLKIQPAELGDSAVYLCASSLVSGSGELFFGEGSRLTVL.

This clone was detected only once. This rearrangement joins TRBV5-1 to TRBJ2-7; possibly TRBD1 for D (6 bases). The germline V gene has CDR1 SGHRS and CDR2 YFSETQ. The CDR3 is 15 amino acids. The V end lost 4 bases, the J end lost 3 bases, and 17 bases lay between the germline ends. For the CDR3, the DNA is TGCGCCAGCAGCCACGCACAGGGAGCCGTCTACGAGCAGTACTTC. Its protein is CASSHAQGAVYEQYF.

This clone has a single count. The chain is built from TRBV3-1 (or the pseudogene TRBV3-2) and TRBJ1-1; D is unresolved. V was trimmed by 0 bases and J by 6 bases, leaving 8 bases between them. CDR1 is LGHDT, CDR2 YNNKEL, per germline (reference sequence). The CDR3 has 13 residues. The CDR3: CASSQDRYSEAFF. Here the CDR3 DNA reads TGTGCCAGCAGCCAAGATCGGTACTCTGAAGCTTTCTTT.

This chain connects TRBV11-3 to TRBJ2-1; TRBD2 aligns across 9 bases. CDR1 is SGHNT, CDR2 YENEEA, per germline. The J segment lost 4 bases and the V segment lost 4 bases, leaving 8 bases of the junction unmatched. The CDR3 sequence is 16 residues long. CDR3 amino acids: CASSSSRGGNYNEQFF. The CDR3 region has the DNA TGTGCCAGCAGCTCTTCGCGGGGGGGCAATTACAATGAGCAGTTCTTC.

The rearrangement uses TRBV24-1 and TRBJ2-2; 9 positions agree with TRBD1. The CDR3 is made up of 17 amino acids. V trimming: 2 bases; J trimming: 5 bases; junction bases outside the gene matches: 8. Germline CDR1 reads KGHDR; CDR2 reads SFDVKD. The CDR3: CATSDSTDRGYTGELFF. As DNA, the CDR3 is TGTGCCACCAGTGATTCGACTGACAGGGGGTATACCGGGGAGCTGTTTTTT.

As DNA, the CDR3 is TGTGCCAGCAGCCCGGGAAGGGCTCCTAATGAAAAACTGTTTTTT. It is translated as CASSPGRAPNEKLFF. This sequence joins TRBV7-2 and TRBJ1-4; D not certain. V shed 5 bases and J shed 3 bases, with 13 bases lying between them. This CDR3 comprises 15 residues. Germline V gene sequence: CDR1 SGHTA, CDR2 FQGNSA.

V gene TRBV14 combines with J gene TRBJ1-3; no clear D. Germline V gene sequence: CDR1 SGHDN, CDR2 FVKESK. V lost 4 bases to trimming and J lost 1 base, with 11 bases between them. This CDR3 region has 15 residues. CDR3 residues: CASSPPGRSGNTIYF. The CDR3 DNA is TGTGCCAGCAGCCCCCCGGGGAGGTCTGGAAACACCATATATTTT.

This clone came up a few times. This sequence joins TRBV2 and TRBJ1-4, with 7 bases identical to TRBD1. CDR3 length: 14 residues. Germline assignment: CDR1 SNHLY and CDR2 FYNNEI. After removal of 5 bases from V and 6 bases from J, the junction contained 6 bases not matched to a gene. This chain's CDR3 is CASSRGREDEKLFF. The CDR3 DNA reads as TGTGCCAGCAGTAGGGGGCGCGAGGATGAAAAACTGTTTTTT.

This clone was detected once. The chain is built from TRBV5-1 and TRBJ1-4; D is uncertain. The CDR3 is 16 amino acids. Between the trimmed V and J ends, which lost 1 base and 0 bases, there was a span of 10 bases. CDR1 and CDR2 from the germline V gene are SGHRS and YFSETQ. DNA of the CDR3: TGCGCCAGCAGCTTGAGTGGGAGTGCAACTAATGAAAAACTGTTTTTT. Protein product: CASSLSGSATNEKLFF.

The rearrangement links TRBV14 to TRBJ2-4, with 7 bases lining up with TRBD2. Germline lookup yields CDR1 SGHDN and CDR2 FVKESK. This CDR3 contains 13 residues. V lost 3 bases to trimming and J lost 8 bases; unmatched junction nucleotides: 4. CDR3 region: CASSQGGGYIQYF. The CDR3 DNA follows: TGTGCCAGCAGCCAGGGGGGGGGATACATTCAGTACTTC.

The rearrangement joins TRBV5-1 to TRBJ2-3; D not resolved. CDR3 size: 14 residues. The germline V and J ends were trimmed by 0 bases and 2 bases, with 7 bases remaining between them. Looked up from germline, CDR1 is SGHRS and CDR2 is YFSETQ. The CDR3 DNA reads as TGCGCCAGCAGCTTGGCTGCAGACACAGATACGCAGTATTTT. It translates to CASSLAADTDTQYF. The variable domain in full, with the rest retrieved from reference TRBV5-1 and TRBJ2-3, is KAGVTQTPRYLIKTRGQQVTLSCSPISGHRSVSWYQQTPGQGLQFLFEYFSETQRNKGNFPGRFSGRQFSNSRSEMNVSTLELGDSALYLCASSLAADTDTQYFGPGTRLTVL.

The V call is TRBV2, the J call TRBJ1-2; no reliable D call. CDR3 size: 14 residues. V lost 3 bases, J lost 0 bases, and 8 bases lay in between. Germline loops: CDR1 SNHLY, CDR2 FYNNEI. CDR3 DNA sequence: TGTGCCAGCAGTGAGAGTTCCCCTAACTATGGCTACACCTTC. This encodes CASSESSPNYGYTF.

For this clone: The sample carries other DNA sequences with the same CDR3. The chain joins TRBV11-2 to TRBJ1-3; 9 bases line up with TRBD1. Trimming at V came to 3 bases and at J to 4 bases, leaving 4 bases not matched to a gene. CDR3 length: 15 residues. Germline assignment: CDR1 SGHAT and CDR2 FQNNGV. CDR3 DNA sequence: TGTGCCAGCAGCTTGGGACAGGGCGGAGGAAACACCATATATTTT. This encodes CASSLGQGGGNTIYF.

The chain links TRBV5-1 to TRBJ1-6; possibly TRBD1 for D (6 bases). Germline-derived CDR1 and CDR2 are SGHRS and YFSETQ. The V gene lost 4 bases and the J gene lost 10 bases, with 18 bases spanning the gap. This CDR3 is 15 amino acids long. CDR3 protein: CASSLHGGPDSPLHF. CDR3 in DNA: TGCGCCAGCAGCCTTCATGGGGGCCCGGACTCACCCCTCCACTTT.

CDR3 nucleotide sequence: TGTGCCAGCAGCGGGAGCACAGATACGCAGTATTTT. Protein product: CASSGSTDTQYF. This chain uses TRBV6-5 with TRBJ2-3; D unclear. The CDR3 spans 12 residues. V lost 6 bases to trimming and J lost 0 bases, with 4 bases between them. Per germline, CDR1 MNHEY and CDR2 SVGAGI.

The chain combines TRBV15 with TRBJ1-3, with D tentatively TRBD1 (5 bases). V was clipped by 0 bases and J by 5 bases, with 11 bases between them. CDR1 LNHNV and CDR2 YYDKDF come from the germline V gene (reference sequence). The CDR3 has 15 amino acids. The CDR3 spells CATSRDRTNRNTIYF. Here the CDR3 DNA reads TGTGCCACCAGCAGAGATCGGACAAATCGAAACACCATATATTTT.

A single count supports this clone. The chain uses TRBV18 and TRBJ2-2; perhaps TRBD2 as D (6 bases). The V gene lost 8 bases and the J gene lost 6 bases, with 16 bases spanning the gap. The germline gives CDR1 KGHSH, CDR2 LQKENI. The CDR3 spans 14 residues. The CDR3 DNA reads TGTGCCAGCGGCGACATCGGCGGGGCCGGGGAGCTGTTTTTT. It specifies CASGDIGGAGELFF.

This chain connects TRBV9 to TRBJ2-2, with 10 bases lining up with TRBD1. Germline V lookup: CDR1 SGDLS, CDR2 YYNGEE. The CDR3 runs to 16 residues. Trimming removed 0 bases from V and 7 bases from J; junction bases left unmatched: 6. Written as DNA, the CDR3 is TGTGCCAGCAGCGTAGCCCGACAGGGGGCATTCGGGGAGCTGTTTTTT. Translated, it gives CASSVARQGAFGELFF.

The V gene is TRBV27, the J gene TRBJ1-4, with D hard to call. Trimming removed 5 bases from V and 1 base from J, with 5 bases in between. The CDR3 contains 13 residues. Germline V lookup: CDR1 MNHEY, CDR2 SMNVEV (reference sequence). The DNA for the CDR3 is TGTGCCAGCAGTAGCAAAACTAATGAAAAACTGTTTTTT. Translated, it gives CASSSKTNEKLFF.

The chain has TRBV30 and TRBJ1-6; TRBD1 matches at 8 bases. J lost 8 bases, V lost 7 bases, and 7 bases had no gene match. Looked up from germline, CDR1 is GTSNPN and CDR2 is SVGIG (reference sequence). The CDR3 sequence is 13 residues long. The CDR3, as DNA: TGTGCCTCCGGACAGGGCTACGATTCACCCCTCCACTTT. Translation: CASGQGYDSPLHF.

A few counts support this clone. V gene TRBV2 combines with J gene TRBJ2-3; TRBD2 agrees at 8 bases. J gave up 2 bases and V 6 bases, and 7 bases lay outside the gene matches. The germline gives CDR1 SNHLY, CDR2 FYNNEI. The CDR3 runs 15 residues. The DNA of the CDR3 is TGTGCCAGCAGGCCGGGACTAGGATACACAGATACGCAGTATTTT. Residues: CASRPGLGYTDTQYF.

The J gene is TRBJ2-3, the V gene TRBV18; D unclear. Germline V lookup: CDR1 KGHSH, CDR2 LQKENI. Deletions cut 1 base from V and 5 bases from J, with 4 bases between. The CDR3 is made up of 12 amino acids. The DNA for the CDR3 is TGTGCCAGCTCACCACTCCGAGATACGCAGTATTTT. This encodes CASSPLRDTQYF.